These T cell receptor beta chains were read from a single sample in a study of blood T cell repertoires in COVID-19. Measured with immunoSEQ multiplex PCR; TCRdb has only the in-frame clones, and not every one. This sample has 150,000 to 200,000 clones, with about 85% found just once. Sequencing was performed on peripheral blood. Receptor source: a man in his sixties with active or convalescent COVID-19. Each CDR3 is given with its conserved first and last residue. Each record gives: J gene, clone size, V gene, D gene, CDR3 protein, CDR3 DNA. The D gene is left open where the match is weak. The size of a clone is reported for some rows only, either as once, few or many, or as a class for expanded clones.

TRBJ2-2 | - | TRBV3-1/TRBV3-2 | - | CASSPPGESSWNTGELFF | TGTGCCAGCAGCCCCCCAGGGGAGTCGAGTTGGAACACCGGGGAGCTGTTTTTT
TRBJ1-2 | - | TRBV18 | - | CASSPNGAGDYGYTF | TGTGCCAGCTCACCAAACGGGGCAGGGGACTATGGCTACACCTTC
TRBJ1-3 | - | TRBV20-1 | TRBD1 | CSASTGTGGGNTIYF | TGCAGTGCTAGTACCGGAACAGGGGGAGGAAACACCATATATTTT
TRBJ2-7 | - | TRBV3-1/TRBV3-2 | - | CASSPSGLQRDEQYF | TGTGCCAGCAGCCCCTCGGGACTCCAAAGGGACGAGCAGTACTTC
TRBJ2-5 | - | TRBV3-1/TRBV3-2 | - | CASSLRGAQETQYF | TGTGCCAGCTCCCTCCGCGGGGCCCAAGAGACCCAGTACTTC
TRBJ1-1 | once | TRBV7-9 | - | CASTVVTENTEAFF | TGTGCCAGCACCGTGGTGACAGAGAACACTGAAGCTTTCTTT
TRBJ1-1 | - | TRBV12-5 | TRBD1 | CASGPGQGNTEAFF | TGTGCTAGTGGCCCGGGACAGGGGAACACTGAAGCTTTCTTT
TRBJ1-1 | - | TRBV15 | - | CATSRAGGGVTFF | TGTGCCACCAGCAGAGCGGGGGGGGGAGTAACTTTCTTT
TRBJ1-6 | - | TRBV6-5 | - | CASRSGQINSPLHF | TGTGCCAGCAGGTCTGGACAGATTAATTCACCCCTCCACTTT
TRBJ1-2 | - | TRBV4-1 | - | CASSQANYGYTF | TGCGCCAGCAGCCAAGCAAACTATGGCTACACCTTC
TRBJ2-5 | - | TRBV3-1/TRBV3-2 | TRBD2 | CASSQPLAGGETQYF | TGTGCCAGCAGCCAACCACTAGCGGGGGGGGAGACCCAGTACTTC
TRBJ2-3 | few | TRBV20-1 | TRBD2 | CSASGASGGYTDTQYF | TGCAGTGCTAGTGGGGCTAGCGGGGGGTACACAGATACGCAGTATTTT
TRBJ2-1 | - | TRBV9 | TRBD2 | CASSVGAGVSSYNEQFF | TGTGCCAGCAGCGTAGGGGCGGGGGTGAGCTCCTACAATGAGCAGTTCTTC
TRBJ2-1 | - | TRBV7-2 | - | CASSFSGTGEQFF | TGTGCCAGCAGCTTCTCAGGGACTGGCGAGCAGTTCTTC
TRBJ2-2 | few | TRBV19 | - | CASSIRLRTANTGELFF | TGTGCCAGTAGTATAAGGTTGAGGACAGCGAACACCGGGGAGCTGTTTTTT
TRBJ2-1 | - | TRBV19 | - | CASSIGLARSYNEQFF | TGTGCCAGTAGTATAGGGTTAGCGAGATCCTACAATGAGCAGTTCTTC
TRBJ1-1 | once | TRBV6-2/TRBV6-3 | TRBD1 | CASNPRGQGLNTEAFF | TGTGCCAGCAACCCCCGGGGACAGGGTCTGAACACTGAAGCTTTCTTT
TRBJ2-7 | few | TRBV6-1 | TRBD2 | CASSEAGTSGYEQYF | TGTGCCAGCAGTGAAGCTGGGACTAGCGGCTACGAGCAGTACTTC
TRBJ1-1 | once | TRBV29-1 | - | CSVDGGVVTEAFF | TGCAGCGTTGACGGGGGAGTCGTCACTGAAGCTTTCTTT
TRBJ1-2 | - | TRBV19 | - | CASSISQNNYGYTF | TGTGCCAGTAGTATCAGTCAGAATAACTATGGCTACACCTTC
TRBJ2-7 | - | TRBV10-1 | - | CASSDQEGTEQYF | TGCGCCAGCAGTGATCAGGAGGGGACCGAGCAGTACTTC
TRBJ1-1 | - | TRBV6-5 | TRBD1 | CASSFDRDTEAFF | TGTGCCAGCAGTTTCGACAGGGACACTGAAGCTTTCTTT
TRBJ1-5 | - | TRBV2 | - | CASYRDPNQPQHF | TGTGCCAGCTACAGGGACCCGAATCAGCCCCAGCATTTT
TRBJ1-1 | - | TRBV4-2 | TRBD1 | CASSLGTAGGNTEAFF | TGTGCCAGCAGCCTTGGGACAGCCGGCGGGAACACTGAAGCTTTCTTT
TRBJ2-1 | - | TRBV7-3 | TRBD2 | CASSLSRRLAGTYNEQFF | TGTGCCAGCAGCTTATCCCGACGCCTAGCGGGGACCTACAATGAGCAGTTCTTC
TRBJ2-1 | - | TRBV27 | - | CASSFSGDTPYGFF | TGTGCCAGCAGTTTTTCCGGGGACACCCCGTATGGGTTCTTC
TRBJ1-1 | - | TRBV11-2 | - | CASRNSAYLNTEAFF | TGTGCCAGCAGAAATAGTGCGTACTTGAACACTGAAGCTTTCTTT
TRBJ2-3 | - | TRBV6-2/TRBV6-3 | TRBD2 | CASSYRTSGGGTDTQYF | TGTGCCAGCAGTTACAGGACTAGCGGGGGGGGCACAGATACGCAGTATTTT
TRBJ2-5 | - | TRBV5-1 | TRBD1 | CASSRQGTQETQYF | TGCGCCAGCAGCCGACAGGGGACACAAGAGACCCAGTACTTC
TRBJ2-2 | - | TRBV9 | TRBD1 | CASSARGWSGELFF | TGTGCCAGCAGCGCCAGGGGGTGGAGCGGGGAGCTGTTTTTT
TRBJ2-2 | - | TRBV10-1 | TRBD2 | CASSALAGTGELFF | TGCGCCAGCAGTGCTCTAGCGGGGACCGGGGAGCTGTTTTTT
TRBJ2-1 | once | TRBV14 | - | CASSQDPPTYNEQFF | TGTGCCAGCAGCCAAGACCCTCCTACCTACAATGAGCAGTTCTTC
TRBJ1-1 | - | TRBV5-5 | - | CASSLQGILNTEAFF | TGTGCCAGCAGCTTGCAGGGCATCTTGAACACTGAAGCTTTCTTT
TRBJ1-2 | - | TRBV6-5 | - | CASNQQGSYGYTF | TGTGCCAGCAATCAACAGGGATCCTATGGCTACACCTTC
TRBJ2-5 | - | TRBV19 | - | CASSMGWGAKGETQYF | TGTGCCAGTAGTATGGGATGGGGCGCGAAGGGAGAGACCCAGTACTTC
TRBJ2-7 | - | TRBV12-3/TRBV12-4 | TRBD1 | CASSPGQDYEQYF | TGTGCCAGCAGTCCCGGACAGGACTACGAGCAGTACTTC
TRBJ2-1 | - | TRBV30 | TRBD2 | CAWSGGGSYNEQFF | TGTGCCTGGAGCGGGGGGGGCTCCTACAATGAGCAGTTCTTC
TRBJ1-6 | - | TRBV7-9 | - | CASSLVESPLHF | TGTGCCAGCAGCTTAGTGGAGTCACCCCTCCACTTT
TRBJ1-1 | - | TRBV2 | TRBD1 | CASRWDSNTEAFF | TGTGCCAGCAGATGGGACAGCAACACTGAAGCTTTCTTT
TRBJ2-6 | - | TRBV18 | - | CASSPRQAERSGANVLTF | TGTGCCAGCTCACCCCGACAGGCAGAACGTTCTGGGGCCAACGTCCTGACTTTC
TRBJ1-2 | - | TRBV18 | - | CASSPTGARANYGYTF | TGTGCCAGCTCACCAACTGGGGCAAGAGCTAACTATGGCTACACCTTC
TRBJ1-2 | - | TRBV19 | TRBD1 | CASAAGTGEHGYTF | TGTGCCAGTGCGGCCGGGACAGGGGAACATGGCTACACCTTC
TRBJ1-1 | - | TRBV6-5 | TRBD1 | CASSYLQGAEAFF | TGTGCCAGCAGTTACCTCCAGGGGGCTGAAGCTTTCTTT
TRBJ2-5 | - | TRBV6-5 | TRBD2 | CASRGSGGPKNTQYF | TGTGCCAGCAGGGGTAGCGGGGGGCCCAAGAATACCCAGTACTTC
TRBJ1-4 | - | TRBV6-5 | TRBD1 | CASSSPGQGDEKLFF | TGTGCCAGCAGTTCCCCGGGACAGGGGGATGAAAAACTGTTTTTT
TRBJ2-4 | - | TRBV5-8 | TRBD2 | CASSQYPGGNIQYF | TGTGCCAGCAGCCAATATCCGGGGGGGAACATTCAGTACTTC